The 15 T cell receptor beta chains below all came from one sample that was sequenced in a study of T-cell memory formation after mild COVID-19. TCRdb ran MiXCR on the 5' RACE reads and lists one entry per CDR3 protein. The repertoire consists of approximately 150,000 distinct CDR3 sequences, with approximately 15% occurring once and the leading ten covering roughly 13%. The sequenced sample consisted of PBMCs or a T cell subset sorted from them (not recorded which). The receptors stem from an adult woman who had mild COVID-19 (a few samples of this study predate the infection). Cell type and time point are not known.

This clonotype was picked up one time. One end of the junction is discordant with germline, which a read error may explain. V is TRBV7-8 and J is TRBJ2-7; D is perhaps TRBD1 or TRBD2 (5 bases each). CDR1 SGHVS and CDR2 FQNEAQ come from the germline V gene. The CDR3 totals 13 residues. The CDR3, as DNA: TGTGCCAGCACGAGGGGAAGAAAATACGAGCAGCACTTC. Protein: CASTRGRKYEQHF. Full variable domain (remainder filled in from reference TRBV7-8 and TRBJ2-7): GAGVSQSPRYKVAKRGQDVALRCDPISGHVSLFWYQQALGQGPEFLTYFQNEAQLDKSGLPSDRFFAERPEGSVSTLKIQRTQQEDSAVYLCASTRGRKYEQHFGPGTRLTVT.

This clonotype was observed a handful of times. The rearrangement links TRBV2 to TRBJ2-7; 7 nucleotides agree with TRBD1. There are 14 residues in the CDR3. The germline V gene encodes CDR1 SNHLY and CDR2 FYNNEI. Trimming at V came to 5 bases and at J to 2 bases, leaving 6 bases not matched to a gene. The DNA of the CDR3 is TGTGCCAGCAGTCCGGGACAGACTACCTACGAGCAGTACTTC. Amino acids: CASSPGQTTYEQYF.

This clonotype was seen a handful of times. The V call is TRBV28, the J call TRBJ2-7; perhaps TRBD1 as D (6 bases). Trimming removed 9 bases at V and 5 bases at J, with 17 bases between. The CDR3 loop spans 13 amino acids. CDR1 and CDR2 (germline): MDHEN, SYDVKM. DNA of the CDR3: TGTGCCAGTTCACAACAGGGTGGGAACGAGCAGTACTTC. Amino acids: CASSQQGGNEQYF.

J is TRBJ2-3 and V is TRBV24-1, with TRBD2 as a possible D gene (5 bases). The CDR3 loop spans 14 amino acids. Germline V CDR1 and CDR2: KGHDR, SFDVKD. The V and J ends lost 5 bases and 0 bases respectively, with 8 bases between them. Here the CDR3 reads CATSVERSTDTQYF. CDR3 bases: TGTGCCACCAGTGTCGAGCGGAGCACAGATACGCAGTATTTT.

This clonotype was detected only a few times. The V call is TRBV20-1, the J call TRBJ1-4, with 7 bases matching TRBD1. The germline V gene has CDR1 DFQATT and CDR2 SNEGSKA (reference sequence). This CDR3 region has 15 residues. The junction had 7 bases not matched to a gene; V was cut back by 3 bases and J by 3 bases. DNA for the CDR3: TGCAGTGCTAGCAAAGGGGGCAAGGCTAATGAAAAACTGTTTTTT. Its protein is CSASKGGKANEKLFF.

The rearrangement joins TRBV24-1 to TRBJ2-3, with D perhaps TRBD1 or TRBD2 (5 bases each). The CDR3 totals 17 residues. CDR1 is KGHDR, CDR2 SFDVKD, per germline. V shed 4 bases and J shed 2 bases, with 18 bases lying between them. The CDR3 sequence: CATSDPSLLGDTDTQYF. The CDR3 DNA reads TGTGCCACCAGTGACCCTTCTCTTCTGGGGGACACAGATACGCAGTATTTT.

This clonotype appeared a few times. CDR3 residues: CASSESGGGGYEQYF. The CDR3 DNA reads TGTGCCAGCAGTGAATCAGGAGGTGGGGGCTACGAGCAGTACTTC. The chain recombines TRBV25-1 with TRBJ2-7; D tentatively fits TRBD1 or TRBD2 (5 bases each). The CDR3 runs 15 residues. The V end lost 1 base, the J end lost 3 bases, and 13 bases lay between the germline ends. The germline CDR1 and CDR2 sequences are MGHDK and SYGVNS.

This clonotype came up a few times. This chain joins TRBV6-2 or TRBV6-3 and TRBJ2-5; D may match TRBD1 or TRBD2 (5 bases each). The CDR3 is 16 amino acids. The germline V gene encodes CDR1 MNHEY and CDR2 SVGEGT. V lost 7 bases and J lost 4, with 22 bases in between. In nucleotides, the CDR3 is TGTGCCAGCACTCTAGTCCGAGGGACCTTGGCAGAGACCCAGTACTTC. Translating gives CASTLVRGTLAETQYF.

The CDR3 DNA follows: TGTGCCAGCAGCTTAGCGGGGACGGACTACAATGAGCAGTTCTTC. Residues: CASSLAGTDYNEQFF. This chain joins TRBV7-9 and TRBJ2-1; D may match TRBD1 or TRBD2 (5 bases each). Trimming pared 0 bases from V and 3 bases from J, leaving 9 bases between. CDR3 length: 15 amino acids. Per the germline V gene, CDR1 is SEHNR and CDR2 is FQNEAQ (reference sequence).

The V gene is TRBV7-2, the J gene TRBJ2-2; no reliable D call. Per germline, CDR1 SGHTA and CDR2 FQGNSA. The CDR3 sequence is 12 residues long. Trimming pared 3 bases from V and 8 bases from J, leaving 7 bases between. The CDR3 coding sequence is TGTGCCAGCAGCTTGCCCTCGGGGGAGCTGTTTTTT. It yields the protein CASSLPSGELFF. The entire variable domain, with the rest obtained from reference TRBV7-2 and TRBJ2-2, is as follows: GAGVSQSPSNKVTEKGKDVELRCDPISGHTALYWYRQSLGQGLEFLIYFQGNSAPDKSGLPSDRFSAERTGGSVSTLTIQRTQQEDSAVYLCASSLPSGELFFGEGSRLTVL.

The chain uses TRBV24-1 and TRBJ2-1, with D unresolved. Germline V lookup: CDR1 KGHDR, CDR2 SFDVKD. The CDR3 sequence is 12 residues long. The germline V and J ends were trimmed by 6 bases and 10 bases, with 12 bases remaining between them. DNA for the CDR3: TGTGCCACCAGTCCCCATGGAAGGGAGCAGTTCTTC. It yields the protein CATSPHGREQFF.

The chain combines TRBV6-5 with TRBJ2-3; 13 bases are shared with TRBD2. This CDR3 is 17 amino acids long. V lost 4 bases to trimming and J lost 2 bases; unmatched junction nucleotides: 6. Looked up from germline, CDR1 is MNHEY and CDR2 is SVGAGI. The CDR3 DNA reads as TGTGCCAGCAGTTCGGGACTAGCGGGACAAGACACAGATACGCAGTATTTT. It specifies CASSSGLAGQDTDTQYF.

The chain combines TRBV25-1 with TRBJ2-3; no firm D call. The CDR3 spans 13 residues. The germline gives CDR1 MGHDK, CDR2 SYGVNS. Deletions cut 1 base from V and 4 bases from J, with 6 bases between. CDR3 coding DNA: TGTGCCAGCAGTGAATTCTCCCCAGATACGCAGTATTTT. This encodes CASSEFSPDTQYF.

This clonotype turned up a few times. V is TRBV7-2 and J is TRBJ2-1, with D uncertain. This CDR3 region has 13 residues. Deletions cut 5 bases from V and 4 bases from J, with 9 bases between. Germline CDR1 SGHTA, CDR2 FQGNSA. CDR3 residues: CASSIERYNEQFF. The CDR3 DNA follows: TGTGCCAGCAGCATCGAGAGGTACAATGAGCAGTTCTTC.

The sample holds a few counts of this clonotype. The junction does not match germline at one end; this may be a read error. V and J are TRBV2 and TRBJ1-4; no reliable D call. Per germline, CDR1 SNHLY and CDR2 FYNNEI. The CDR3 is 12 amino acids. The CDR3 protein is CASSGRNEKLSF. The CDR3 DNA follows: TGTGCCAGCAGCGGCAGGAATGAAAAACTGTCTTTT. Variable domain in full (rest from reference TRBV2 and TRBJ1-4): EPEVTQTPSHQVTQMGQEVILRCVPISNHLYFYWYRQILGQKVEFLVSFYNNEISEKSEIFDDQFSVERPDGSNFTLKIRSTKLEDSAMYFCASSGRNEKLSFGSGTQLSVL.